This TCR beta chain was sequenced in a study of T-cell memory formation after mild COVID-19. TCRdb recomputed calls from the 5' RACE reads with MiXCR, one row per CDR3 protein. The table lists 470,000 or so distinct CDR3 sequences, about 20% of them singletons. With 0 bases removed from V and 7 bases from J, the gap between germline ends came to 12 bases. CDR3 length equals 14 residues. Per germline, CDR1 KGHSH and CDR2 LQKENI. The source is an adult woman who had mild COVID-19 (a few samples of this study predate the infection). Cell type and time point are not known. The V and J genes are TRBV18 and TRBJ1-1, with no clear D. Sequencing input: PBMCs or a T cell subset sorted from them (not recorded which). CDR3 bases: TGTGCCAGCTCACCACCAGGGAAGGCTAGTGAAGCTTTCTTT. It translates to CASSPPGKASEAFF.